The 8 T cell receptor beta chains given below trace back to one sample, sequenced in a study of blood T cell repertoires in COVID-19. Sequencing was performed with immunoSEQ multiplex PCR; in TCRdb, only in-frame clones are kept and a portion is missing. The sample consists of 200,000 or so clones, over 75% of them appearing once. The sample comprised PBMCs or T cells enriched from blood (not recorded which). The receptors come from a woman aged 25 to 39 who had been exposed to COVID-19.

The J gene is TRBJ1-6, the V gene TRBV2; tentative D call: TRBD1 (6 bases). The length of the CDR3 is 16 residues. Trimming took 1 base from V and 2 from J, leaving 9 bases between them. Germline CDR1 SNHLY, CDR2 FYNNEI. The CDR3 DNA reads as TGTGCCAGCAGTGAAGTCAGGACAGCCTATAATTCACCCCTCCACTTT. Encoded protein: CASSEVRTAYNSPLHF.

For this clone: Other nucleotide sequences in the sample specify the same CDR3. The chain recombines TRBV5-4 with TRBJ1-1; 9 bases line up with TRBD1. CDR1 and CDR2 (germline): SGHNT, YYREEE (reference sequence). This CDR3 region has 14 residues. V was pared by 4 bases and J by 5 bases, with 6 bases of the junction left unmatched. Written as DNA, the CDR3 is TGTGCCAGCAGCCTGGGACAGGGACGGACTGAAGCTTTCTTT. Protein product: CASSLGQGRTEAFF.

CDR3 region: CASSHIRDSQFF. The CDR3 DNA reads TGCGCCAGCAGCCACATTCGGGACAGCCAGTTCTTC. The rearrangement joins TRBV4-1 to TRBJ2-1; 7 bases align to TRBD1. With 3 bases clipped from V and 13 bases from J, the junction kept 6 bases outside the gene matches. The germline V gene has CDR1 MGHRA and CDR2 YSYEKL. This CDR3 is 12 amino acids long.

This chain connects TRBV25-1 to TRBJ2-2; 8 positions agree with TRBD2. CDR3 length: 17 residues. Germline loops: CDR1 MGHDK, CDR2 SYGVNS. V gave up 4 bases and J gave up 0 bases; unmatched junction bases: 7. This chain's CDR3 is CASSVWREVANTGELFF. CDR3 DNA: TGTGCCAGCAGTGTGTGGCGGGAGGTCGCGAACACCGGGGAGCTGTTTTTT.

The chain has TRBV7-7 and TRBJ2-7; the D is unclear. The CDR3 is 11 residues long. CDR1 is SSHAT, CDR2 FNYEAQ, per germline (reference sequence). Trimming took 5 bases from V and 4 from J, leaving 6 bases between them. The CDR3 reads CASSLRYEQYF. The CDR3 coding sequence is TGTGCCAGCAGCCTCAGGTACGAGCAGTACTTC. Looking up the rest from reference TRBV7-7 and TRBJ2-7 gives the full variable domain: GAGVSQSPRYKVTKRGQDVTLRCDPISSHATLYWYQQALGQGPEFLTYFNYEAQPDKSGLPSDRFSAERPEGSISTLTIQRTEQRDSAMYRCASSLRYEQYFGPGTRLTVT.

The rearrangement links TRBV7-3 to TRBJ1-6; D is perhaps TRBD1 (5 bases). V lost 1 base, J lost 1 base, and 14 bases lay in between. The CDR3 consists of 18 residues. Germline values: CDR1 SGHTA, CDR2 FQGTGA. CDR3 region: CASSLNLEGSSYNSPLHF. CDR3 nucleotides: TGTGCCAGCAGCTTAAATCTGGAGGGGAGTTCCTATAATTCACCCCTCCACTTT. Supplemented by reference TRBV7-3 and TRBJ1-6, the full variable domain reads GAGVSQTPSNKVTEKGKYVELRCDPISGHTALYWYRQSLGQGPEFLIYFQGTGAADDSGLPNDRFFAVRPEGSVSTLKIQRTERGDSAVYLCASSLNLEGSSYNSPLHFGNGTRLTVT.

The V gene is TRBV3-1 (or the pseudogene TRBV3-2), the J gene TRBJ1-5; no reliable D call. The CDR3 consists of 14 residues. Trimming cost V 1 base and J 4 bases, with 8 bases left between them. CDR1 and CDR2 (germline): LGHDT, YNNKEL (reference sequence). CDR3: CASSQGQMNQPQHF. The CDR3 DNA reads TGTGCCAGCAGCCAAGGGCAGATGAATCAGCCCCAGCATTTT.

This chain connects TRBV6-5 to TRBJ2-1, with a tentative D call TRBD2 (6 bases). The germline V gene has CDR1 MNHEY and CDR2 SVGAGI. The ends were cut back, 1 base at V and 3 bases at J, with 10 bases in the middle. This CDR3 contains 15 residues. The CDR3 sequence is CASSYYSGLYNEQFF. The CDR3 DNA reads TGTGCCAGCAGTTACTATAGCGGCCTCTACAATGAGCAGTTCTTC.